The clone carrying this TCR beta chain was seen once. With 2 bases clipped from V and 8 bases from J, the junction kept 8 bases outside the gene matches. The CDR3 contains 14 residues. Germline V gene data show CDR1 as KGHSH and CDR2 as LQKENI. Repertoires were generated with immunoSEQ multiplex PCR, while TCRdb's copy carries only in-frame clones and drops some. The sample shows roughly 2.4 million clones, almost 96% of them seen only once. The data were taken from a study of shared clonotypes between healthy human individuals. The chain employs TRBV18 and TRBJ1-1; TRBD1 aligns across 7 bases. The sequenced sample consisted of naive CD4+ T cells sorted from blood. Subset here: CD45RA+ positively selected. This TCR was recovered from a man aged 18 to 35 in good health. The CDR3, as DNA: TGTGCCAGCTCACCAGGGACAGCCGACCCCGAAGCTTTCTTT. It codes for CASSPGTADPEAFF.